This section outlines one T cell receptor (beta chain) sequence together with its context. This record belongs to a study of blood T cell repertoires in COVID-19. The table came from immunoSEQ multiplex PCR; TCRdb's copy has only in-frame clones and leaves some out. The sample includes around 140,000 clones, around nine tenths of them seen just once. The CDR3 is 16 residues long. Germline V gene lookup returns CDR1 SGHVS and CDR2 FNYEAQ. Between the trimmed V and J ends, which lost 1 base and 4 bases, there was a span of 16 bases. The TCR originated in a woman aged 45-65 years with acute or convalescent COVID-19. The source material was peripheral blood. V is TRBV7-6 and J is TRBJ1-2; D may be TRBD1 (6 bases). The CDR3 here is CASSLGGRGPRYGYTF. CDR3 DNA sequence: TGTGCCAGCAGCTTAGGCGGCAGGGGTCCCCGCTATGGCTACACCTTC.